Listed below are T cell receptor beta chains from one sample, sequenced in a study of T cells in Graves' hyperthyroidism and ophthalmopathy. TCRdb used MiXCR to reprocess the multiplex PCR reads, holding one entry per CDR3 protein. The table records around 300,000 distinct CDR3 sequences, 13% of them present only once. Sequencing was done on a sample of blood. Receptors were obtained from a woman in her 30s with Graves' hyperthyroidism that later progressed to Graves' ophthalmopathy. Both conserved end residues are part of each CDR3. A D gene is named only where the DNA matches it firmly. Rows may omit the clone size; those that give it use once, few, many or a size class.

V gene	D gene	clone size	J gene	CDR3 DNA	CDR3 protein
TRBV19	.	many	TRBJ2-2	TGTGCCAGTATGGGAGAAGCGGCATACACCGGGGAGCTGTTTTTT	CASMGEAAYTGELFF
TRBV18	.	few	TRBJ2-5	TGTGCCAGCTCAACTAACTTCCGGGCAGGGCAGGAGACCCAGTACTTC	CASSTNFRAGQETQYF
TRBV7-6	.	many	TRBJ1-1	TGTGCCAGCAGCCCCCTGGCCTTGAACACTGAAGCTTTCTTT	CASSPLALNTEAFF
TRBV19	.	.	TRBJ2-2	TGTGCCAGTAGAACGGGCAGGGCCCTGAACACCGGGGAGCTGTTTTTT	CASRTGRALNTGELFF
TRBV7-9	.	.	TRBJ2-7	TGTGCCAGCAGCTTAGCTGATATGATGGGCTTTAGCGAGCAGTACTTC	CASSLADMMGFSEQYF
TRBV5-1	.	many	TRBJ2-7	TGCGCCAGCAGCTCGGGACAAAACCCCTACGAGCAGTACTTC	CASSSGQNPYEQYF
TRBV5-8	TRBD1	many	TRBJ2-3	TGTGCCAGCAGGAAGACAGGGATAGATACGCAGTATTTT	CASRKTGIDTQYF
TRBV19	.	few	TRBJ2-3	TGTGCCAGTAGACCAGACAACACAGATACGCAGTATTTT	CASRPDNTDTQYF
TRBV27	.	few	TRBJ1-3	TGTGCCAGCGGACCAGCAGACTACTCTGGAAACACCATATATTTT	CASGPADYSGNTIYF
TRBV2	TRBD2	.	TRBJ2-1	TGTGCCAGCAGACTAGCGGGAGGGCGAAATGAGCAGTTCTTC	CASRLAGGRNEQFF
TRBV20-1	.	many	TRBJ1-1	TGCAGTGCTAGAGATCTCCGGGGCGACACTGAAGCTTTCTTT	CSARDLRGDTEAFF
TRBV11-2	.	many	TRBJ2-5	TGTGCCAGCAGCTTAGGGATAGGGGGATCGGAGACCCAGTACTTC	CASSLGIGGSETQYF
TRBV5-4	TRBD1	few	TRBJ1-1	TGTGCCAGCAGCTTGGGGGGGACAGCCTCTGAAGCTTTCTTT	CASSLGGTASEAFF
TRBV29-1	.	many	TRBJ2-7	TGCAGCGTTGAAGATCGGCAGCCACCCACTACCGGGCAGTACTTC	CSVEDRQPPTTGQYF
TRBV18	.	many	TRBJ1-2	TGTGCCAGCTCACCACAGGATGGCTACACCTTC	CASSPQDGYTF
TRBV28	TRBD1	many	TRBJ1-1	TGTGCCAGCAGTTTACAGGGGGCCGCGAACACTGAAGCTTTCTTT	CASSLQGAANTEAFF
TRBV19	.	.	TRBJ1-4	TGTGCCAGTAGAGAGGGCGGAAAGGGAAATGAAAAACTGTTTTTT	CASREGGKGNEKLFF
TRBV29-1	.	many	TRBJ2-7	TGCAGCGTTGTGGGCATAGGAGTCGAGCAGTACTTC	CSVVGIGVEQYF
TRBV5-4	.	few	TRBJ1-4	TGTGCCAGCAGCGCTACAGCAGGGAACAATGAAAAACTGTTTTTT	CASSATAGNNEKLFF
TRBV2	TRBD2	many	TRBJ2-3	TGTGCCAGCCCGACTAGCGGAAGCACAGATACGCAGTATTTT	CASPTSGSTDTQYF
TRBV5-4	TRBD2	.	TRBJ2-3	TGTGCCAGCAGCTCCGGACCAACTAGCGGGCTCCAAGGGCCCACAGATACGCAGTATTTT	CASSSGPTSGLQGPTDTQYF
TRBV13	.	many	TRBJ1-6	TGTGCCAGCAGCTTGGGACGGATTAATAATTCACCCCTCCACTTT	CASSLGRINNSPLHF
TRBV30	.	many	TRBJ1-1	TGTGCCTGGAGTGCCAGCGGCAATGAAGCTTTCTTT	CAWSASGNEAFF
TRBV28	TRBD1	.	TRBJ2-7	TGTGCCAGCAGTGCCCTACAGGGGGCCGAGCAGTACTTC	CASSALQGAEQYF
TRBV19	TRBD2	many	TRBJ2-5	TGTGCCAGTAGTATGGAAGGAGCTAGCGGGGCTTCTACCCAGTACTTC	CASSMEGASGASTQYF
TRBV5-8	.	few	TRBJ2-1	TGTGCCAGCAGCTTGGGGGTAGGATGGTACAATGAGCAGTTCTTC	CASSLGVGWYNEQFF
TRBV6-1	TRBD2	many	TRBJ2-7	TGTGCCAGCAGGCCGAATAGCGGGATCTCCTACGAGCAGTACTTC	CASRPNSGISYEQYF
TRBV30	TRBD1	many	TRBJ1-5	TGTGCCTTAACTACAGGGGCGAATCAGCCCCAGCATTTT	CALTTGANQPQHF
TRBV6-2/TRBV6-3	TRBD2	few	TRBJ2-1	TGTGCCAGCAGTTCCCTCTGGGAGCGGGGCGGAGAGCAGTTCTTC	CASSSLWERGGEQFF
TRBV15	.	many	TRBJ1-2	TGTGCCACCAGCTCTGAAAACTATGGCTACACCTTC	CATSSENYGYTF
TRBV28	TRBD2	many	TRBJ2-1	TGTGCCAGCACCATTAGCCCTCTAGCGGGAAGTTTCAATGAGCAGTTCTTC	CASTISPLAGSFNEQFF
TRBV20-1	.	many	TRBJ2-5	TGCAGTGCTAGTCTGGGGGACGGCCTCCAAGAGACCCAGTACTTC	CSASLGDGLQETQYF
TRBV27	TRBD2	many	TRBJ2-7	TGTGCCAGCAGTCTGGGACTAGCGGGAGGGCAGGACGAGCAGTACTTC	CASSLGLAGGQDEQYF
TRBV11-2	.	many	TRBJ2-3	TGTGCCAGCAGCTTAAAGCTCGGGGTGACAGATACGCAGTATTTT	CASSLKLGVTDTQYF
TRBV20-1	.	many	TRBJ1-1	TGCAGTGCTATTAATTGGCCAACGGGCACTGAAGCTTTCTTT	CSAINWPTGTEAFF
TRBV30	.	many	TRBJ1-1	TGTGCCACCCCGAAGGAGGGTACGGCTTTCTTT	CATPKEGTAFF
TRBV7-9	TRBD1	few	TRBJ2-7	TGTGCCAGCAGCTTAGCACCCACCGGGACAGGGCTGGACGAGCAGTACTTC	CASSLAPTGTGLDEQYF
TRBV10-3	.	many	TRBJ2-1	TGTGCCATCAGTCAGCGGGTAGACAATGAGCAGTTCTTC	CAISQRVDNEQFF
TRBV24-1	.	many	TRBJ2-1	TGTGCCACCAGTGATCCCCGCGGAGGGAGCGCCTACAATGAGCAGTTCTTC	CATSDPRGGSAYNEQFF
TRBV30	.	many	TRBJ2-2	TGTGCCTGGAGGCCGGGACACACCGGGGAGCTGTTTTTT	CAWRPGHTGELFF
TRBV3-1	.	many	TRBJ2-1	TGTGCCAGCAGCCTCCCCGGGCGGAGCTACAATGAGCAGTTCTTC	CASSLPGRSYNEQFF
TRBV5-8	.	.	TRBJ2-2	TGTGCCAGCAGCCGCGCAGGGGCCACCGGGGAGCTGTTTTTT	CASSRAGATGELFF
TRBV19	.	many	TRBJ1-5	TGTGCCAGTAGTAGGGCAGACAATCAGCCCCAGCATTTT	CASSRADNQPQHF
TRBV20-1	TRBD1	many	TRBJ2-7	TGCAGTGCTGGGACAGGGCGGACCTACGAGCAGTACTTC	CSAGTGRTYEQYF
TRBV5-5	TRBD2	many	TRBJ2-7	TGTGCCAGCAGCTCTACTAGCGGGAGAAACGAGCAGTACTTC	CASSSTSGRNEQYF
TRBV6-2/TRBV6-3	.	.	TRBJ1-6	TGTGCCAGCAGTTCTGGACACCTCTCCTATAATTCACCCCTCCACTTT	CASSSGHLSYNSPLHF
TRBV2	TRBD2	once	TRBJ2-7	TGTGCCAGCAGGGGACTAGCGGGGGCCATCTCCTACGAGCAGTACTTC	CASRGLAGAISYEQYF
TRBV19	TRBD1	.	TRBJ1-1	TGTGCCAGTACCCCGACAGGGTTCAACACTGAAGCTTTCTTT	CASTPTGFNTEAFF
TRBV20-1	TRBD2	many	TRBJ2-1	TGCAGCCACAGACTAGCGGGAGACAATGAGCAGTTCTTC	CSHRLAGDNEQFF
TRBV5-1	TRBD2	many	TRBJ2-5	TGCGCCAGCAGCCCGACACCAACTAGCGGGAGTAGTGGGGAGACCCAGTACTTC	CASSPTPTSGSSGETQYF